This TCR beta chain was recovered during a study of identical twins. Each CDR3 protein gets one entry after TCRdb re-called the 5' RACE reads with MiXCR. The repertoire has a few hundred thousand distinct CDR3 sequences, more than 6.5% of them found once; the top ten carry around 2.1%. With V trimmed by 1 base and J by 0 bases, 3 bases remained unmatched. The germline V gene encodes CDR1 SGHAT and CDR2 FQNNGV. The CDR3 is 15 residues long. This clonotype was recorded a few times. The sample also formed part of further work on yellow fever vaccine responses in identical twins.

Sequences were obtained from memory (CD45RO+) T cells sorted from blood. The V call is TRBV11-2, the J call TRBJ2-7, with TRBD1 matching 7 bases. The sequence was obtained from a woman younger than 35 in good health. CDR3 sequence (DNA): TGTGCCAGCAGCTTAGCGGGACAGAGCTCCTACGAGCAGTACGTC. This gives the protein CASSLAGQSSYEQYV.